These T cell receptor beta chains were read from a single sample in a study of shared clonotypes between healthy human individuals. The method was immunoSEQ multiplex PCR; TCRdb's version includes in-frame clones alone and lacks a portion of them. Of some 1,100,000 clones listed, around 78% are singletons. Material: memory CD4+ T cells from PBMCs. The receptor source for this set is a man aged 18 to 35 in good health. Some clones in this sample may be carry-over from other donors' samples. The CDR3 runs from the conserved cysteine through the conserved F or W. Each record gives: clone size, D gene, J gene, V gene, CDR3 protein. D genes are given only for firm matches. Clone size is given for some rows only: seen once, a few or many times, or a class if the clone is expanded.

size: NA; D: NA; J: TRBJ1-5; V: TRBV27; CDR3: CASSFSRDAPQHF
size: NA; D: NA; J: TRBJ1-2; V: TRBV18; CDR3: CASSPLGYGYTF
size: few; D: NA; J: TRBJ2-2; V: TRBV11-2; CDR3: CASSLIQAGELFF
size: NA; D: NA; J: TRBJ1-1; V: TRBV28; CDR3: CASSLWHTPNTEAFF
size: few; D: TRBD2; J: TRBJ2-3; V: TRBV5-1; CDR3: CASSLAASASGITDTQYF
size: NA; D: TRBD2; J: TRBJ2-2; V: TRBV5-1; CDR3: CASSLREGETGELFF
size: NA; D: TRBD1; J: TRBJ2-1; V: TRBV7-8; CDR3: CASSRKQGRQFF
size: NA; D: TRBD1; J: TRBJ2-2; V: TRBV11-3; CDR3: CASSRQGGGELFF
size: NA; D: TRBD1; J: TRBJ2-5; V: TRBV18; CDR3: CASSPPGTGLQETQYF
size: once; D: NA; J: TRBJ2-7; V: TRBV4-3; CDR3: CASSQDLTVIGVPYEQYF
size: NA; D: NA; J: TRBJ2-7; V: TRBV7-9; CDR3: CASSFHYEQYF